Each of the 31 T cell receptor beta chains below was sequenced from the same sample in a study of CD8 T cells in Susac syndrome. cDNA came from about 0.5 to 1 ug RNA primed by random hexamers. TCRdb processed the immunoSEQ multiplex PCR reads anew with MiXCR; each CDR3 protein has one entry. In the table there are some 400,000 distinct CDR3 sequences, 75% to 90% of which are singletons. The sequenced sample consisted of CD8+ T cells from PBMCs. Receptor source: a human donor with multiple sclerosis.

This rearrangement joins TRBV6-5 to TRBJ1-2; 8 bases are shared with TRBD1. The germline V gene encodes CDR1 MNHEY and CDR2 SVGAGI. V shed 2 bases and J 6 bases; nucleotides not matched to a gene: 5. This CDR3 region has 14 residues. The CDR3 reads CASSYRRGRNGYTF. In DNA, the CDR3 is TGTGCCAGCAGTTACCGCAGGGGGCGGAATGGCTACACCTTC.

The genes are TRBV2 and TRBJ1-5; 8 bases are a match to TRBD1. J was trimmed by 0 bases and V by 6 bases; bases with no gene match: 7. The CDR3 runs to 16 residues. The germline gives CDR1 SNHLY, CDR2 FYNNEI. The CDR3 here is CASRETGAYSNQPQHF. In DNA, the CDR3 is TGTGCCAGCAGGGAGACAGGGGCCTATAGCAATCAGCCCCAGCATTTT.

The J gene is TRBJ2-7, the V gene TRBV4-2, with TRBD2 matching 7 bases. J lost 2 bases, V lost 0 bases, and 7 bases had no gene match. The germline V gene encodes CDR1 LGHNA and CDR2 YNFKEQ. CDR3 length: 16 residues. CDR3 amino acids: CASSQEVAGFTYEQYF. The CDR3 DNA reads as TGTGCCAGCAGCCAAGAGGTAGCGGGCTTTACCTACGAGCAGTACTTC.

This chain connects TRBV6-5 to TRBJ2-2; the D is unclear. The germline V and J ends were trimmed by 2 bases and 1 base, with 11 bases remaining between them. CDR1 MNHEY and CDR2 SVGAGI come from the germline V gene. There are 16 residues in the CDR3. Written as DNA, the CDR3 is TGTGCCAGCAGTTACGACTGGATAGGGAACACCGGGGAGCTGTTTTTT. Protein product: CASSYDWIGNTGELFF.

The rearrangement joins TRBV2 to TRBJ2-1; D is unclear. Between the trimmed V and J ends, which lost 1 base and 6 bases, there was a span of 4 bases. The CDR3 contains 12 residues. The germline V gene has CDR1 SNHLY and CDR2 FYNNEI. Here the CDR3 reads CASSEGVNEQFF. Here the CDR3 DNA reads TGTGCCAGCAGTGAAGGGGTCAATGAGCAGTTCTTC.

This clonotype showed up just a few times. V and J are TRBV7-9 and TRBJ2-7; D may correspond to TRBD1 or TRBD2 (5 bases each). The CDR3 loop spans 12 amino acids. V was pared by 6 bases and J by 4 bases, with 10 bases between. From germline, CDR1 is SEHNR and CDR2 FQNEAQ (reference sequence). Written as DNA, the CDR3 is TGTGCCAGCAGTTCGGGACGGTACGAGCAGTACTTC. Its protein is CASSSGRYEQYF.

The chain uses TRBV7-6 and TRBJ2-1; maybe TRBD1 (5 bases). Per the germline V gene, CDR1 is SGHVS and CDR2 is FNYEAQ. Trimming cost V 1 base and J 9 bases, with 10 bases left between them. The CDR3 has 13 residues. CDR3 nucleotides: TGTGCCAGCAGCTTAGGAAGGGGTAGTGAGCAGTTCTTC. It translates to CASSLGRGSEQFF.

V gene TRBV27 combines with J gene TRBJ2-2; D not certain. Germline V CDR1 and CDR2: MNHEY, SMNVEV (reference sequence). V gave up 6 bases and J gave up 7 bases, with 12 bases separating them. CDR3 size: 13 residues. CDR3: CASRGSKVGELFF. The CDR3 bases are TGTGCCAGCAGGGGGTCTAAAGTCGGGGAGCTGTTTTTT.

The chain links TRBV10-3 to TRBJ2-7, with D possibly called TRBD1 or TRBD2 (5 bases each). CDR3 size: 14 residues. CDR1 is ENHRY and CDR2 is SYGVKD in the germline V gene. The V end was cut by 6 bases, the J end by 2 bases, with 14 bases between. The CDR3 DNA is TGTGCCATCAGCCCCGGGACCGAAGCCTACGAGCAGTACTTC. Translated: CAISPGTEAYEQYF.

This chain connects TRBV20-1 to TRBJ2-7, with TRBD1 identical over 9 bases. V shed 3 bases and J 2 bases; nucleotides not matched to a gene: 8. This CDR3 has 15 residues. The germline V gene has CDR1 DFQATT and CDR2 SNEGSKA (reference sequence). The DNA for the CDR3 is TGCAGTGCTAGGTTTCTCGGGACAGGGCCCTACGAGCAGTACTTC. Protein product: CSARFLGTGPYEQYF.

This clonotype appeared a single time. The V gene is TRBV3-1, the J gene TRBJ2-7; either TRBD1 or TRBD2 may supply D (6 bases each). CDR1 and CDR2 from the germline V gene are LGHDT and YNNKEL (reference sequence). This CDR3 is built from 14 residues. Trimming left V 0 bases short and J 2 bases short, with 8 bases between. CDR3 DNA sequence: TGTGCCAGCAGCCAAGAGGGGGGCGCCTACGAGCAGTACTTC. Residues: CASSQEGGAYEQYF.

The chain joins TRBV5-1 to TRBJ2-1; TRBD1 might be the D (5 bases). This CDR3 has 16 residues. V was pared by 4 bases and J by 6 bases, with 20 bases between. Germline CDR1 reads SGHRS; CDR2 reads YFSETQ. The DNA of the CDR3 is TGCGCCAGCAGCCATAACAGGTTACCCTCCGGCAATGAGCAGTTCTTC. It yields the protein CASSHNRLPSGNEQFF.

The CDR3 bases are TGCAGCGTTGAAGGCCTTAGGGTGGGAGAGACCCAGTACTTC. Translation gives CSVEGLRVGETQYF. The rearrangement joins TRBV29-1 to TRBJ2-5; no reliable D call. Germline loops: CDR1 SQVTM, CDR2 ANQGSEA. The CDR3 is 14 residues long. Trimming pared 1 base from V and 4 bases from J, leaving 13 bases between.

The J gene is TRBJ1-5, the V gene TRBV4-1; D not certain. Trimming left V 0 bases short and J 2 bases short, with 14 bases between. Germline-derived CDR1 and CDR2 are MGHRA and YSYEKL. This CDR3 has 17 amino acids. CDR3 bases: TGCGCCAGCAGCCAAGATCTTGTGGGAGAGGGCAATCAGCCCCAGCATTTT. Translating it yields CASSQDLVGEGNQPQHF.

The chain combines TRBV6-5 with TRBJ1-2, with D perhaps matching TRBD1 (5 bases). Per germline, CDR1 MNHEY and CDR2 SVGAGI. This CDR3 has 14 amino acids. The V and J ends lost 5 bases and 8 bases respectively, with 18 bases between them. CDR3 DNA sequence: TGTGCCAGCAGTACCCCCCCGGGGGTATCGGGCTACACCTTC. Its translation: CASSTPPGVSGYTF.

The V call is TRBV6-1, the J call TRBJ1-1, with 9 bases aligning to TRBD1. V lost 8 bases to trimming and J lost 3 bases; unmatched junction nucleotides: 13. Germline lookup yields CDR1 MNHNS and CDR2 SASEGT. CDR3 length: 16 amino acids. CDR3 sequence (DNA): TGTGCCAGCTCTTTCCTTGTATGGACAGGGGACACTGAAGCTTTCTTT. This codes for CASSFLVWTGDTEAFF.

This clonotype was counted only a few times. The rearrangement joins TRBV25-1 to TRBJ2-7; D possibly corresponds to TRBD1 (8 bases). The CDR3 sequence is 12 residues long. CDR1 and CDR2 from the germline V gene are MGHDK and SYGVNS. V shed 10 bases and J shed 4 bases, with 14 bases lying between them. CDR3 sequence: CAIGGTGYEQYF. CDR3 in DNA: TGTGCCATCGGGGGGACAGGATACGAGCAGTACTTC.

CDR3 region: CASSASYMDSEQFF. The CDR3 bases are TGTGCCAGCAGTGCGAGTTACATGGACAGTGAGCAGTTCTTC. The chain joins TRBV6-6 to TRBJ2-1; perhaps TRBD1 as D (6 bases). The CDR3 spans 14 residues. Germline assignment: CDR1 MNHNY and CDR2 SVGAGI (reference sequence). V was pared by 5 bases and J by 9 bases, with 17 bases between.

V gene TRBV6-1 combines with J gene TRBJ1-1, with 7 nucleotides matching TRBD1. The CDR3 is 11 residues long. With 3 bases clipped from V and 11 bases from J, the junction kept 3 bases outside the gene matches. Germline loops: CDR1 MNHNS, CDR2 SASEGT. The CDR3 spells CASSDLQGAFF. CDR3 sequence (DNA): TGTGCCAGCAGTGACCTACAGGGGGCTTTCTTT.

The rearrangement joins TRBV6-1 to TRBJ2-7; weak D call: TRBD1 (7 bases). V lost 1 base, J lost 1 base, and 14 bases lay in between. This CDR3 has 16 amino acids. Per the germline V gene, CDR1 is MNHNS and CDR2 is SASEGT. CDR3 protein: CASSEDRGTASYEQYF. CDR3 DNA sequence: TGTGCCAGCAGTGAAGATCGGGGGACAGCATCCTACGAGCAGTACTTC.

The chain couples TRBV4-1 to TRBJ2-1; 7 bases match TRBD1. There are 16 residues in the CDR3. After removal of 2 bases from V and 0 bases from J, the junction contained 4 bases not matched to a gene. CDR1 MGHRA and CDR2 YSYEKL come from the germline V gene. CDR3 sequence: CASSQWTGSSYNEQFF. As DNA, the CDR3 is TGCGCCAGCAGCCAATGGACAGGTAGCTCCTACAATGAGCAGTTCTTC.

This chain links TRBV7-9 with TRBJ2-7; a possible D gene is TRBD1 (5 bases). CDR1 is SEHNR and CDR2 is FQNEAQ in the germline V gene (reference sequence). The CDR3 is made up of 15 amino acids. Trimming shortened V by 5 bases and J by 5 bases, and 19 bases separated the two germline ends. In nucleotides, the CDR3 is TGTGCCAGCAGCCGCCCCGGCCAGGGTAGCAACGAGCAGTACTTC. It codes for CASSRPGQGSNEQYF.

The chain links TRBV6-5 to TRBJ1-3; TRBD1 is a possible D gene (5 bases). V was clipped by 0 bases and J by 4 bases, with 22 bases between them. The CDR3 consists of 19 residues. Germline values: CDR1 MNHEY, CDR2 SVGAGI. CDR3 sequence reads: CASSYSGSGQGVLGNTIYF. In DNA form, the CDR3 reads TGTGCCAGCAGTTACTCGGGGAGCGGGCAGGGAGTCCTCGGAAACACCATATATTTT.

This clonotype has a handful of counts. The chain combines TRBV27 with TRBJ2-1; perhaps TRBD1 as D (6 bases). Germline CDR1 and CDR2: MNHEY and SMNVEV (reference sequence). The CDR3 has 13 residues. The V end lost 5 bases, the J end lost 4 bases, and 9 bases lay between the germline ends. The CDR3 loop reads CASSRTAYNEQFF. The CDR3, as DNA: TGTGCCAGCAGTCGGACAGCTTACAATGAGCAGTTCTTC.

The rearrangement links TRBV27 to TRBJ1-6; D not resolved. The V gene lost 6 bases and the J gene lost 9 bases, with 12 bases spanning the gap. The CDR3 spans 13 residues. From germline, CDR1 is MNHEY and CDR2 SMNVEV (reference sequence). DNA for the CDR3: TGTGCCAGCAGGGGTCCGATGGGTTCACCCCTCCACTTT. Translated: CASRGPMGSPLHF.

This rearrangement joins TRBV18 to TRBJ1-4; D call uncertain. CDR3 length equals 14 residues. CDR1 and CDR2 from the germline V gene are KGHSH and LQKENI. The ends were cut back, 3 bases at V and 4 bases at J, with 9 bases in the middle. CDR3 nucleotides: TGTGCCAGCTCACCGGGGAGAGATAATGAAAAACTGTTTTTT. It encodes CASSPGRDNEKLFF.

For this clonotype: A junction boundary mismatches the germline segment, possibly from a read error. CDR3 nucleotide sequence: TGTGCCAGCAGCCAAGATCCGGACGGACCGAATGAAGAACTGTTTTTT. Translation: CASSQDPDGPNEELFF. The V call is TRBV3-1, the J call TRBJ1-4; D gene ambiguous. The CDR3 consists of 16 residues. Germline V gene sequence: CDR1 LGHDT, CDR2 YNNKEL (reference sequence).

Here the CDR3 reads CASSTSSGRAFTDTQYF. The CDR3 DNA sequence: TGTGCCAGCAGTACTTCTAGCGGGAGGGCCTTCACAGATACGCAGTATTTT. This chain uses TRBV28 with TRBJ2-3; 12 bases align to TRBD2. The CDR3 length is 17 residues. V trimming: 5 bases; J trimming: 2 bases; junction bases outside the gene matches: 8. Germline lookup yields CDR1 MDHEN and CDR2 SYDVKM.

The rearrangement joins TRBV9 to TRBJ1-2; D call uncertain. Germline-derived CDR1 and CDR2 are SGDLS and YYNGEE. V was pared by 4 bases and J by 3 bases, with 19 bases between. The CDR3 contains 16 residues. The CDR3 DNA sequence: TGTGCCAGCAGCCCCAATTCCGGACCCGGAGACTATGGCTACACCTTC. It encodes CASSPNSGPGDYGYTF.

This sequence joins TRBV11-2 and TRBJ2-7; maybe TRBD1 (5 bases). The CDR3 is 13 residues long. V was pared by 5 bases and J by 5 bases, with 13 bases between. Germline V gives CDR1 SGHAT, CDR2 FQNNGV. The CDR3 DNA sequence: TGTGCCAGCAGCCGAGGTCAGGGCAACGAGCAGTACTTC. It codes for CASSRGQGNEQYF.

V gene TRBV5-1 combines with J gene TRBJ1-1; 11 bases are shared with TRBD1. Trimming cost V 4 bases and J 4 bases; bases outside gene matches: 9. CDR3 length equals 16 residues. Germline V gene lookup returns CDR1 SGHRS and CDR2 YFSETQ. CDR3 bases: TGCGCCAGCAGCCCCGGGGACAGGGGGTTAGGCACTGAAGCTTTCTTT. The encoded protein is CASSPGDRGLGTEAFF.